The rows below give T cell receptor beta chains drawn from one sample of a study of T-cell memory formation after mild COVID-19. TCRdb reprocessed the 5' RACE reads via MiXCR and lists one record per CDR3 protein. This sample has about 320,000 distinct CDR3 sequences, with approximately 14% found just once. The sample was PBMCs or a T cell subset sorted from them (not recorded which). Receptors were obtained from a man younger than 35 who had mild COVID-19 (a few samples of this study predate the infection). Cell type and time point are not known. The CDR3 runs from the conserved cysteine through the conserved F or W. A D gene is named only where the DNA matches it firmly. The listing skips clone size in some rows; elsewhere it reads once, few, many or a size class.

cdr3_nt,cdr3_aa,j_call,d_call,v_call,clone_size
TGCAGTGCTCCGCCCCCCCGGGTTCCCTACAATGAGCAGTTCTTC,CSAPPPRVPYNEQFF,TRBJ2-1,-,TRBV20-1,few
TGTGCCACCAGCAGAGACGGCGCTAGCGGAGACAATGAGCAGTTCTTC,CATSRDGASGDNEQFF,TRBJ2-1,TRBD2,TRBV15,few
TGCGCCAGCAGCCCTGCACAGGGACGCTACAATGAGCAGTTCTTC,CASSPAQGRYNEQFF,TRBJ2-1,-,TRBV4-3,few
TGTGCCAGCAGTGAATACCCCAGAAATGAGCAGTTCTTC,CASSEYPRNEQFF,TRBJ2-1,-,TRBV25-1,few
TGCGCCAGCAGCCAACGGATCAATCAGCCCCAGCATTTT,CASSQRINQPQHF,TRBJ1-5,-,TRBV4-3,few
TGCGCCAGCAGCTTGGACAGGGTCAACTATGGCTACACCTTC,CASSLDRVNYGYTF,TRBJ1-2,TRBD1,TRBV7-9,many
TGTGCCAGCAGCCCCCCGCCCTCGGGGGCCGACTATGGCTACACCTTC,CASSPPPSGADYGYTF,TRBJ1-2,-,TRBV7-9,few
TGTGCCAGCAGCGCCTATTCAACTAGCGGGGGTGAAGAGACCCAGTACTTC,CASSAYSTSGGEETQYF,TRBJ2-5,TRBD2,TRBV11-2,few
TGTGCCAGCAGTTACCCGACAGGGACGGCTTTCTTT,CASSYPTGTAFF,TRBJ1-1,TRBD1,TRBV6-6,few
TGTGCCAGCAGCCGGACTAGCGAGAACACCGGGGAGCTGTTTTTT,CASSRTSENTGELFF,TRBJ2-2,TRBD2,TRBV28,-
TGTGCCAGCAGTGAACTGGGACAGTTCGACGAGCAGTACTTC,CASSELGQFDEQYF,TRBJ2-7,TRBD1,TRBV2,few
TGCAGTGCTAGAGAAGGGTGGGATGAAAAACTGTTTTTT,CSAREGWDEKLFF,TRBJ1-4,-,TRBV20-1,-
TGCGCCAGCAGCTTGGAGGGGGAAGAAGCTTTCTTT,CASSLEGEEAFF,TRBJ1-1,-,TRBV5-1,-
TGCGCCAGCAGCTTGGCGGTCGCAGAGACCCAGTACTTC,CASSLAVAETQYF,TRBJ2-5,-,TRBV5-1,-
TGCGCCAGCAGCTTGGCCGGTCAGTACAATGAGCAGTTCTTC,CASSLAGQYNEQFF,TRBJ2-1,-,TRBV5-1,-
TGCAGTGCCGAGGACACAACTAAACCAGATACGCAGTATTTT,CSAEDTTKPDTQYF,TRBJ2-3,-,TRBV20-1,few
TGCAGTGCTAGAGAGACGGTGGTGGGTAGCAATTCACCCCTCCACTTT,CSARETVVGSNSPLHF,TRBJ1-6,-,TRBV20-1,few
TGTGCCAGCAGCCGGTCGGAGGGGACTGAAGCTTTCTTT,CASSRSEGTEAFF,TRBJ1-1,-,TRBV27,-
TGTGCCAGCAGCCCCGGAAGCGAAAAACTGTTTTTT,CASSPGSEKLFF,TRBJ1-4,-,TRBV2,few
TGTGCCAGCAGCGTAGGGTCCCCCTCCTACGAGCAGTACTTC,CASSVGSPSYEQYF,TRBJ2-7,-,TRBV9,-
TGTGCCAGCACCTCCGGGACAGGGGTAACTGAAGCTTTCTTT,CASTSGTGVTEAFF,TRBJ1-1,TRBD1,TRBV2,-
TGCGCCAGCTGCTCGGGGGCAACTAGCACAGATACGCAGTATTTT,CASCSGATSTDTQYF,TRBJ2-3,-,TRBV5-1,few
TGTGCCAGCAGTTACGCTTTAGCTTCGAACACCGGGGAGCTGTTTTTT,CASSYALASNTGELFF,TRBJ2-2,-,TRBV6-5,few